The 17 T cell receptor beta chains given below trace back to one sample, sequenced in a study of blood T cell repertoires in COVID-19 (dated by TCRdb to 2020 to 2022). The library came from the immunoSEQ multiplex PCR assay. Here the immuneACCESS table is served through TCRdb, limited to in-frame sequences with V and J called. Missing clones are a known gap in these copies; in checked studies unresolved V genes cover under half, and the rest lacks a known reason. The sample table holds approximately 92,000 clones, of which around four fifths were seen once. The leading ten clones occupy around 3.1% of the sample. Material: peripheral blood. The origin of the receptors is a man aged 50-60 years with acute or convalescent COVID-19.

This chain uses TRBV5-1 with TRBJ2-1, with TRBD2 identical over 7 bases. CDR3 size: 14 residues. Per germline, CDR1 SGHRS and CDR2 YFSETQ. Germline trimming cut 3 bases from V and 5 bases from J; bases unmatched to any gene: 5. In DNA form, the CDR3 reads TGCGCCAGCAGCTCGCGACTAGCTAACAATGAGCAGTTCTTC. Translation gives CASSSRLANNEQFF.

The CDR3 protein is CASSLVRDTEAFF. In DNA, the CDR3 is TGTGCCAGTAGCCTGGTCAGGGACACTGAAGCTTTCTTT. The rearrangement links TRBV19 to TRBJ1-1, with TRBD1 as a possible D gene (5 bases). The CDR3 is 13 residues long. Germline loops: CDR1 LNHDA, CDR2 SQIVND (reference sequence). The V and J ends lost 6 bases and 3 bases respectively, with 11 bases between them.

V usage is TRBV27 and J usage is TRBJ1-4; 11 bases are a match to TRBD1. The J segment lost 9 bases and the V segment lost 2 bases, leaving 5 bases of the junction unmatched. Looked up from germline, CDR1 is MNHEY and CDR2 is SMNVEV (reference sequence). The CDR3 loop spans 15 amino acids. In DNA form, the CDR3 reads TGTGCCAGCAGTTTAGCGGGACAGGGGGGTAAAAAACTGTTTTTT. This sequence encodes CASSLAGQGGKKLFF.

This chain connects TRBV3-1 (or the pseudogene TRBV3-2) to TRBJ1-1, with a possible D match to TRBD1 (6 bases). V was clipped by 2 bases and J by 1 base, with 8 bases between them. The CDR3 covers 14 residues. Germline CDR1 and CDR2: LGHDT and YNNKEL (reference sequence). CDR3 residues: CASSQRTENTEAFF. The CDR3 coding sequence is TGTGCCAGCAGCCAAAGGACAGAGAACACTGAAGCTTTCTTT.

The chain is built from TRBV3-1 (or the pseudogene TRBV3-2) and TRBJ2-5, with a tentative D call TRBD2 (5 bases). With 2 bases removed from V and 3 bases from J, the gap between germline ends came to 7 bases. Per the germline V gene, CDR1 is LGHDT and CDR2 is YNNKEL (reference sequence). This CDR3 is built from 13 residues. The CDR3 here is CASSQTGKETQYF. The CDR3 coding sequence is TGTGCCAGCAGCCAAACGGGGAAAGAGACCCAGTACTTC.

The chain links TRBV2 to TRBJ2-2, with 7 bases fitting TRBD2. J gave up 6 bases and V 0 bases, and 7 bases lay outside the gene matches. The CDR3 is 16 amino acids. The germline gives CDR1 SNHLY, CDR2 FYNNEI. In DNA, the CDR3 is TGTGCCAGCAGTGAAGCGGGGGGGTTCTCGGCCGGGGAGCTGTTTTTT. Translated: CASSEAGGFSAGELFF. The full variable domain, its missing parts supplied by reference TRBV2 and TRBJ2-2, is EPEVTQTPSHQVTQMGQEVILRCVPISNHLYFYWYRQILGQKVEFLVSFYNNEISEKSEIFDDQFSVERPDGSNFTLKIRSTKLEDSAMYFCASSEAGGFSAGELFFGEGSRLTVL.

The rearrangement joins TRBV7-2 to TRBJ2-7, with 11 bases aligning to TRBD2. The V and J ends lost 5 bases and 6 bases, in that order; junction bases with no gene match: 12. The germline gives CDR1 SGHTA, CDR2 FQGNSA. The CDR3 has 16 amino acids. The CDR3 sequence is CASSPRFSGRVGEQYF. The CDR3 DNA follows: TGTGCCAGCAGCCCTCGTTTTAGCGGGAGGGTCGGCGAGCAGTACTTC. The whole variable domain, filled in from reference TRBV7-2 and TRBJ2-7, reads GAGVSQSPSNKVTEKGKDVELRCDPISGHTALYWYRQSLGQGLEFLIYFQGNSAPDKSGLPSDRFSAERTGGSVSTLTIQRTQQEDSAVYLCASSPRFSGRVGEQYFGPGTRLTVT.

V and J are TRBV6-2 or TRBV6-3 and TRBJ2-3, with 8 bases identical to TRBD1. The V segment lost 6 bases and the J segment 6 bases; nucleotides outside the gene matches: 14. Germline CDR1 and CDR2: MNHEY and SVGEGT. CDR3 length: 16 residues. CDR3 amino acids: CASSSTTGDAGDTQYF. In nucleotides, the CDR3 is TGTGCCAGCAGCTCGACGACAGGGGACGCGGGGGATACGCAGTATTTT.

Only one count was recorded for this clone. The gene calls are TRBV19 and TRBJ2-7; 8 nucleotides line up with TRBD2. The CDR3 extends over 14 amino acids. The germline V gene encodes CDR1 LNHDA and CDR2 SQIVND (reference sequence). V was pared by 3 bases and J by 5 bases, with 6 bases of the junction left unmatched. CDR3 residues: CASSISGLVHEQYF. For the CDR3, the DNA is TGTGCCAGTAGTATTTCGGGACTAGTCCACGAGCAGTACTTC.

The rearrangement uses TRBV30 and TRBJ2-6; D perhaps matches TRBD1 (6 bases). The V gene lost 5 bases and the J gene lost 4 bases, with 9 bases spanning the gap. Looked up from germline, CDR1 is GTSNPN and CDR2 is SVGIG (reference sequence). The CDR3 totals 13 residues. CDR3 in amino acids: CAWGGAGANVLTF. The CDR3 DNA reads TGTGCCTGGGGGGGCGCAGGGGCCAACGTCCTGACTTTC. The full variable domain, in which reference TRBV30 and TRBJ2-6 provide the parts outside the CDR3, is SQTIHQWPATLVQPVGSPLSLECTVEGTSNPNLYWYRQAAGRGLQLLFYSVGIGQISSEVPQNLSASRPQDRQFILSSKKLLLSDSGFYLCAWGGAGANVLTFGAGSRLTVL.

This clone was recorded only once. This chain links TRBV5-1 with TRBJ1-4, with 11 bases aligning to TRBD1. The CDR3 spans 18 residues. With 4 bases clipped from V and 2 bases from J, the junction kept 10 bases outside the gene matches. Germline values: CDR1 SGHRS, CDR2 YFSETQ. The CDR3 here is CASSMLGTGGTTNEKLFF. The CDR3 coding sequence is TGCGCCAGCAGCATGCTCGGGACAGGGGGGACCACTAATGAAAAACTGTTTTTT.

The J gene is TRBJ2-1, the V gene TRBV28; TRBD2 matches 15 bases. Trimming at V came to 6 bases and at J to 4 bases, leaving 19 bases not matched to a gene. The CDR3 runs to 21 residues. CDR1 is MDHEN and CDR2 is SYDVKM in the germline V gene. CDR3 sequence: CASRLPPRWTSGRATYNEQFF. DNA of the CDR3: TGTGCCAGCAGATTACCCCCCCGGTGGACTAGCGGGAGGGCGACTTACAATGAGCAGTTCTTC.

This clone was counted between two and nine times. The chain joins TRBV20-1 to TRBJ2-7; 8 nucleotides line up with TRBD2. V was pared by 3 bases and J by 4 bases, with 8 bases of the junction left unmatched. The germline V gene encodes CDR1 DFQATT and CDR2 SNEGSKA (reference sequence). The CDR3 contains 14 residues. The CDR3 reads CSASSSGQMYEQYF. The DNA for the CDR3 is TGCAGTGCTAGTTCTAGCGGGCAGATGTACGAGCAGTACTTC.

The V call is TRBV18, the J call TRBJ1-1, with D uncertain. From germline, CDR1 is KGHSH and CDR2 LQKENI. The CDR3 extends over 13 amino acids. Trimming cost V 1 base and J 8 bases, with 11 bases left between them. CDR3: CASSPRRESEAFF. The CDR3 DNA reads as TGTGCCAGCTCACCACGTCGTGAGAGCGAAGCTTTCTTT.

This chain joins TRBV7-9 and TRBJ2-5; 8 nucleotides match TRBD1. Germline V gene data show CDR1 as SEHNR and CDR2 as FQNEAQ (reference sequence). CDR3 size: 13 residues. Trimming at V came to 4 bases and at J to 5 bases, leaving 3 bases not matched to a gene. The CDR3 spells CASSWTGSETQYF. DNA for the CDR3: TGTGCCAGCAGCTGGACAGGGTCGGAGACCCAGTACTTC.

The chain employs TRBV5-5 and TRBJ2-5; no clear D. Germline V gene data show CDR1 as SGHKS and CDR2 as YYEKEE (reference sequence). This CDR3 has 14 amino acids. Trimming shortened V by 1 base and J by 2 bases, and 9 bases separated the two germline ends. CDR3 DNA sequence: TGTGCCAGCAGCTTGTATGGCCTTCAAGAGACCCAGTACTTC. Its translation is CASSLYGLQETQYF.

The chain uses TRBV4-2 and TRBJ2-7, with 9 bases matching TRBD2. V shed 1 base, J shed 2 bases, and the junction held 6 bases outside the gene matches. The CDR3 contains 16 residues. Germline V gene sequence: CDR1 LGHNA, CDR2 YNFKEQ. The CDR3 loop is CASSQAAAGGPYEQYF. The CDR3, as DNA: TGTGCCAGCAGCCAAGCTGCAGCGGGGGGTCCCTACGAGCAGTACTTC.